A selection of T cell receptor beta chains follows, all from one sample in a study of T cell responses to AZD1222 COVID-19 vaccine. The protocol was immunoSEQ multiplex PCR, while the TCRdb copy is restricted to in-frame clones and leaves out a portion. The sample lists more than 95,000 clones, about 90% occurring once. The sample consisted of peripheral blood, taken on day 0 of AZD1222 vaccination. Receptors originate from an adult in good health. CDR3s include the opening cysteine and the closing phenylalanine or tryptophan. The D gene is left open where the match is weak. Not all rows give a size; the values are once, few, many and, for expanded clones, a class.

V	J	size	D	CDR3	DNA
TRBV18	TRBJ2-7	NA	NA	CASTPRGDSLTYEQYF	TGTGCCAGCACCCCGAGGGGGGACTCACTCACCTACGAGCAGTACTTC
TRBV12-3/TRBV12-4	TRBJ2-5	NA	NA	CASRGQGETQYF	TGTGCCAGCCGCGGACAAGGGGAGACCCAGTACTTC
TRBV6-5	TRBJ1-1	NA	NA	CASSRTVTEAFF	TGTGCCAGCAGTAGGACCGTCACTGAAGCTTTCTTT
TRBV9	TRBJ2-2	NA	NA	CASSQDWRTTGELFF	TGTGCCAGCAGCCAGGACTGGAGGACGACCGGGGAGCTGTTTTTT
TRBV28	TRBJ1-5	NA	NA	CASFGQSNQPQHF	TGTGCCAGCTTCGGACAGAGCAATCAGCCCCAGCATTTT
TRBV27	TRBJ1-5	NA	NA	CASSLGSNQPQHF	TGTGCCAGCAGTTTAGGGAGCAATCAGCCCCAGCATTTT
TRBV9	TRBJ2-7	NA	TRBD2	CASSPLPSGVYEQYF	TGTGCCAGCAGCCCCCTTCCGAGCGGGGTCTACGAGCAGTACTTC
TRBV5-1	TRBJ2-3	NA	NA	CASSLAQSTDTQYF	TGCGCCAGCAGCTTGGCCCAGAGCACAGATACGCAGTATTTT
TRBV2	TRBJ1-2	NA	TRBD1	CASSEVLWAGGGIIYGYTF	TGTGCCAGCAGTGAAGTGTTATGGGCAGGGGGCGGGATTATCTATGGCTACACCTTC
TRBV25-1	TRBJ1-1	NA	TRBD1	CASSDVRGRSEAFF	TGTGCCAGCAGTGACGTCAGGGGGCGAAGTGAAGCTTTCTTT
TRBV4-2	TRBJ2-5	NA	TRBD2	CASSQGSGGPQETQYF	TGTGCCAGCAGCCAAGGTAGCGGGGGGCCTCAAGAGACCCAGTACTTC
TRBV12-3/TRBV12-4	TRBJ1-2	few	NA	CASSKDENYGYTF	TGTGCCAGCAGCAAAGATGAGAACTATGGCTACACCTTC
TRBV5-1	TRBJ2-3	NA	NA	CASSLAVTPVNPDTQYF	TGCGCCAGCAGCTTGGCGGTGACTCCTGTTAATCCAGATACGCAGTATTTT
TRBV20-1	TRBJ1-5	NA	TRBD1	CSASNRGQGQPQHF	TGCAGTGCTAGTAATAGGGGGCAGGGTCAGCCCCAGCATTTT
TRBV7-2	TRBJ1-2	NA	TRBD1	CASSHADRGYGYTF	TGTGCCAGCAGCCACGCCGACAGGGGCTATGGCTACACCTTC
TRBV7-6	TRBJ1-2	NA	NA	CASSFPPGGYGYTF	TGTGCCAGCAGCTTTCCCCCTGGGGGATACGGCTACACCTTC
TRBV6-5	TRBJ1-2	few	NA	CASSYSKVGEFGGYTF	TGTGCCAGCAGTTACTCGAAGGTCGGGGAATTCGGAGGCTACACCTTC
TRBV30	TRBJ2-3	NA	NA	CAWSVRGPDTQYF	TGTGCCTGGAGTGTCCGGGGCCCAGATACGCAGTATTTT
TRBV5-4	TRBJ2-1	NA	TRBD2	CASSFPLAGLDEQFF	TGTGCCAGCAGCTTCCCACTAGCGGGATTGGATGAGCAGTTCTTC
TRBV3-1/TRBV3-2	TRBJ1-1	NA	NA	CASSQVGGRNTEAFF	TGTGCCAGCAGCCAAGTGGGTGGGAGGAACACTGAAGCTTTCTTT
TRBV5-1	TRBJ2-7	NA	NA	CASSPNLAEPYEQYF	TGCGCCAGCAGCCCTAATTTAGCGGAACCCTACGAGCAGTACTTC
TRBV24-1	TRBJ1-1	NA	NA	CATSDPGEGDTEAFF	TGTGCCACCAGTGATCCAGGGGAAGGGGACACTGAAGCTTTCTTT
TRBV5-6	TRBJ1-5	once	NA	CASSLYGGWSNQPQHF	TGTGCCAGCAGCTTGTATGGGGGATGGAGCAATCAGCCCCAGCATTTT
TRBV27	TRBJ2-7	NA	TRBD1	CASSYWTGYSYEQYF	TGTGCCAGCAGTTACTGGACAGGGTACTCCTACGAGCAGTACTTC
TRBV29-1	TRBJ1-1	once	NA	CSVEDQGMNTEAFF	TGCAGCGTTGAGGATCAGGGGATGAACACTGAAGCTTTCTTT
TRBV5-4	TRBJ2-7	NA	NA	CASSLVGTEQYF	TGTGCCAGCAGCTTGGTGGGTACCGAGCAGTACTTC
TRBV27	TRBJ2-5	NA	NA	CASSLDRAETQYF	TGTGCCAGCAGTTTGGATAGGGCAGAGACCCAGTACTTC
TRBV19	TRBJ1-1	NA	TRBD1	CASWDPGQSNTEAFF	TGTGCCAGTTGGGATCCGGGACAGTCGAACACTGAAGCTTTCTTT
TRBV7-8	TRBJ1-4	NA	NA	CASSLAAAQEKLFF	TGTGCCAGCAGCTTAGCTGCAGCTCAGGAGAAACTGTTTTTT
TRBV5-1	TRBJ1-6	NA	TRBD1	CASSSQGEDYSPLHF	TGCGCCAGCAGCTCACAGGGGGAGGATTATTCACCCCTCCACTTT
TRBV3-1/TRBV3-2	TRBJ2-7	few	TRBD1	CASSQDGQGAREQYF	TGTGCCAGCAGCCAAGATGGGCAGGGGGCGAGGGAGCAGTACTTC
TRBV14	TRBJ1-2	NA	NA	CASSQGQGITYGYTF	TGTGCCAGCAGCCAAGGCCAGGGAATTACCTATGGCTACACCTTC
TRBV6-6	TRBJ2-7	NA	NA	CASSPQRALVNEQYF	TGTGCCAGCAGTCCACAGAGGGCCCTAGTGAACGAGCAGTACTTC
TRBV15	TRBJ1-1	NA	NA	CATSRNQGDTEAFF	TGTGCCACCAGCAGAAATCAGGGTGACACTGAAGCTTTCTTT
TRBV4-1	TRBJ1-6	NA	NA	CASSPRRGNSPLHF	TGCGCCAGCAGCCCGAGACGGGGGAATTCACCCCTCCACTTT
TRBV6-5	TRBJ1-1	NA	NA	CASSYSASLGTEAFF	TGTGCCAGCAGTTACTCGGCGAGCCTGGGGACTGAAGCTTTCTTT
TRBV10-2	TRBJ2-2	once	TRBD2	CASRLAGETGELFF	TGCGCCAGCAGACTAGCGGGAGAAACCGGGGAGCTGTTTTTT
TRBV5-8	TRBJ1-3	NA	NA	CASSSGLLNTIYF	TGTGCCTCCTCATCCGGATTGCTTAACACCATATATTTT
TRBV2	TRBJ1-1	NA	NA	CASSSEGLTEAFF	TGTGCCAGCAGTTCAGAGGGGCTCACTGAAGCTTTCTTT
TRBV7-9	TRBJ2-7	few	NA	CASSLNAASEQYF	TGTGCCAGCAGCTTAAACGCTGCTTCCGAGCAGTACTTC
TRBV5-8	TRBJ1-1	NA	NA	CASSLDPGGGTEAFF	TGTGCCAGCAGCTTGGACCCCGGGGGAGGCACTGAAGCTTTCTTT
TRBV5-6	TRBJ2-7	NA	NA	CASSLEGHSYEQYF	TGTGCCAGCAGCTTGGAAGGGCACTCCTACGAGCAGTACTTC
TRBV30	TRBJ2-3	NA	TRBD2	CAWSSLLAGGTDTQYF	TGTGCCTGGAGTTCTTTACTAGCGGGGGGCACAGATACGCAGTATTTT
TRBV5-1	TRBJ2-7	NA	NA	CASSSGSDVYEQYF	TGCGCCAGCAGCTCTGGGTCGGACGTGTACGAGCAGTACTTC
TRBV5-1	TRBJ1-1	NA	TRBD1	CASSLDGRGQVEAFF	TGCGCCAGCAGCTTGGACGGCAGGGGGCAAGTTGAAGCTTTCTTT